The 30 T cell receptor beta chains listed next were all sequenced from one sample in a study of CD8 T cells in Susac syndrome. Reverse transcription of 0.5 to 1 ug RNA was performed with random hexamers. Using its own MiXCR run on the immunoSEQ multiplex PCR reads, TCRdb lists one record per CDR3 protein. The data contain approximately 210,000 distinct CDR3 sequences, over 90% of them singletons. Specimen: CD4+ T cells from PBMCs. All receptors derive from a human donor with Susac syndrome.

V is TRBV30 and J is TRBJ2-2, with D possibly matching TRBD1 (6 bases). The germline CDR1 and CDR2 sequences are GTSNPN and SVGIG (reference sequence). Deletions cut 2 bases from V and 6 bases from J, with 13 bases between. The CDR3 extends over 14 amino acids. The CDR3 sequence is CAWSYQQGPGELFF. The CDR3 DNA is TGTGCCTGGAGTTACCAGCAGGGGCCCGGGGAGCTGTTTTTT.

V gene TRBV5-1 combines with J gene TRBJ1-5; TRBD1 is a possible D gene (5 bases). Trimming removed 0 bases from V and 6 bases from J, with 19 bases in between. This CDR3 has 17 residues. Looked up from germline, CDR1 is SGHRS and CDR2 is YFSETQ. DNA for the CDR3: TGCGCCAGCAGCTTGGATTCCCCAGGGAGGGGAGGTCAGCCCCAGCATTTT. Its translation: CASSLDSPGRGGQPQHF.

The V and J genes are TRBV4-3 and TRBJ1-5; possibly TRBD1 for D (5 bases). Trimming left V 0 bases short and J 7 bases short, with 13 bases between. Germline CDR1 LGHNA, CDR2 YSLEER. This CDR3 comprises 15 residues. CDR3 sequence (DNA): TGCGCCAGCAGCCAAGATCATGGGGCCGGGCAGCCCCAGCATTTT. This codes for CASSQDHGAGQPQHF.

This chain connects TRBV20-1 to TRBJ2-5, with 8 bases matching TRBD1. With V trimmed by 6 bases and J by 2 bases, 11 bases remained unmatched. From germline, CDR1 is DFQATT and CDR2 SNEGSKA (reference sequence). The CDR3 is 15 amino acids. In nucleotides, the CDR3 is TGCAGTGCCACGTCAGGGGGCGAAGTACAAGAGACCCAGTACTTC. It yields the protein CSATSGGEVQETQYF.

The J gene is TRBJ2-7, the V gene TRBV9, with TRBD1 as a possible D gene (5 bases). CDR1 and CDR2 (germline): SGDLS, YYNGEE. Trimming cost V 3 bases and J 0 bases, with 10 bases left between them. The CDR3 is 14 amino acids. CDR3: CASSADIDSYEQYF. The CDR3 coding sequence is TGTGCCAGCAGCGCGGACATAGACTCCTACGAGCAGTACTTC.

This chain joins TRBV5-4 and TRBJ2-1, with 7 bases fitting TRBD1. Per germline, CDR1 SGHNT and CDR2 YYREEE (reference sequence). The CDR3 extends over 15 amino acids. The V segment lost 4 bases and the J segment 8 bases; nucleotides outside the gene matches: 12. The CDR3 DNA reads as TGTGCCAGCAGCGCCGGGACAGCCCATAGCGATGAGCAGTTCTTC. Translation gives CASSAGTAHSDEQFF.

This sequence joins TRBV27 and TRBJ1-2; tentatively, D is TRBD1 (5 bases). This CDR3 is built from 12 residues. Germline values: CDR1 MNHEY, CDR2 SMNVEV (reference sequence). Trimming removed 3 bases from V and 5 bases from J, with 7 bases in between. The CDR3 nucleotides read TGTGCCAGCAGTTTGTCAGGGTATGGCTACACCTTC. It yields the protein CASSLSGYGYTF.

The chain carries TRBV28 and TRBJ2-7; unclear D gene. The CDR3 sequence is 12 residues long. Trimming pared 6 bases from V and 2 bases from J, leaving 8 bases between. CDR1 is MDHEN, CDR2 SYDVKM, per germline. The CDR3 DNA follows: TGTGCCAGCAGGACCTTCACCTACGAGCAGTACTTC. This sequence encodes CASRTFTYEQYF.

The chain links TRBV20-1 to TRBJ1-1; D is undetermined. The germline V gene encodes CDR1 DFQATT and CDR2 SNEGSKA (reference sequence). V was shortened by 7 bases and J by 1 base, with 10 bases between the two germline ends. The CDR3 covers 12 residues. CDR3 amino acids: CSEYGKNTEAFF. In DNA form, the CDR3 reads TGCAGTGAGTACGGGAAGAACACTGAAGCTTTCTTT.

The chain links TRBV3-1 to TRBJ2-3; D may be TRBD1 or TRBD2 (6 bases each). This CDR3 has 14 residues. The V end lost 1 base, the J end lost 5 bases, and 10 bases lay between the germline ends. Germline V CDR1 and CDR2: LGHDT, YNNKEL (reference sequence). Written as DNA, the CDR3 is TGTGCCAGCAGCCAAGGGGGGGCCGGAGATACGCAGTATTTT. Residues: CASSQGGAGDTQYF.

The V call is TRBV9, the J call TRBJ1-4, with TRBD1 matching 8 bases. Germline-derived CDR1 and CDR2 are SGDLS and YYNGEE. V shed 6 bases, J shed 6 bases, and the junction held 7 bases outside the gene matches. CDR3 length: 14 residues. The CDR3 region has the DNA TGTGCCAGCACCCTTGGACAGGGTGATGAAAAACTGTTTTTT. Encoded protein: CASTLGQGDEKLFF.

The V and J genes are TRBV7-2 and TRBJ1-4; D remains unclear. Germline CDR1 SGHTA, CDR2 FQGNSA. V was shortened by 1 base and J by 3 bases, with 9 bases between the two germline ends. This CDR3 region has 15 residues. CDR3 bases: TGTGCCAGCAGCTTAGAGGGAGATGCTAATGAAAAACTGTTTTTT. It codes for CASSLEGDANEKLFF.

This chain joins TRBV9 and TRBJ2-5; TRBD1 matches at 7 bases. Germline CDR1 and CDR2: SGDLS and YYNGEE. The CDR3 is made up of 14 amino acids. V dropped 2 bases and J dropped 1; count of bases not matched to a gene: 2. The CDR3 DNA reads TGTGCCAGCAGCGTCGACAGGGCCCAAGAGACCCAGTACTTC. Amino acids: CASSVDRAQETQYF.

V and J are TRBV19 and TRBJ2-3; 8 bases line up with TRBD2. Germline assignment: CDR1 LNHDA and CDR2 SQIVND (reference sequence). This CDR3 comprises 13 residues. Trimming at V came to 6 bases and at J to 4 bases, leaving 3 bases not matched to a gene. The CDR3 nucleotides are TGTGCCAGTAGGGGGACTAGGGCAGATACGCAGTATTTT. Protein sequence: CASRGTRADTQYF.

This chain links TRBV20-1 with TRBJ2-5; 8 bases are shared with TRBD2. Germline V gene data show CDR1 as DFQATT and CDR2 as SNEGSKA (reference sequence). With V trimmed by 3 bases and J by 5 bases, 8 bases remained unmatched. This CDR3 is built from 14 residues. CDR3 bases: TGCAGTGCTAGCGGGGGGGCCATCGTGGAGACCCAGTACTTC. This codes for CSASGGAIVETQYF.

The chain couples TRBV11-3 to TRBJ2-3; the match to TRBD1 covers 7 bases. V lost 4 bases, J lost 6 bases, and 4 bases stayed unmatched. The CDR3 is made up of 13 amino acids. CDR1 and CDR2 from the germline V gene are SGHNT and YENEEA. Written as DNA, the CDR3 is TGTGCCAGCAGCTATAACAGGGGCGATACGCAGTATTTT. This codes for CASSYNRGDTQYF.

This clonotype turned up a few times. V is TRBV30 and J is TRBJ2-3; 11 bases line up with TRBD2. V lost 0 bases, J lost 7 bases, and 6 bases stayed unmatched. Looked up from germline, CDR1 is GTSNPN and CDR2 is SVGIG (reference sequence). There are 15 residues in the CDR3. The CDR3 spells CAWSVPPSGGHTQYF. Written as DNA, the CDR3 is TGTGCCTGGAGTGTGCCCCCTAGCGGGGGGCATACGCAGTATTTT.

This clonotype was found once. The V and J genes are TRBV6-5 and TRBJ1-5; TRBD1 aligns across 8 bases. Germline V gene sequence: CDR1 MNHEY, CDR2 SVGAGI. After removal of 6 bases from V and 0 bases from J, the junction contained 4 bases not matched to a gene. The CDR3 totals 15 residues. CDR3: CASSLQGGSNQPQHF. The DNA of the CDR3 is TGTGCCAGCAGCCTACAGGGGGGTAGCAATCAGCCCCAGCATTTT.

This chain uses TRBV28 with TRBJ1-1; TRBD1 is a possible D gene (6 bases). Germline CDR1 and CDR2: MDHEN and SYDVKM. Trimming removed 4 bases from V and 3 bases from J, with 18 bases in between. This CDR3 is built from 16 residues. CDR3 DNA sequence: TGTGCCAGCAGTTCCTTAGGACAGCAAAAGGACACTGAAGCTTTCTTT. Translation: CASSSLGQQKDTEAFF. Full variable domain (rest looked up from reference TRBV28 and TRBJ1-1): DVKVTQSSRYLVKRTGEKVFLECVQDMDHENMFWYRQDPGLGLRLIYFSYDVKMKEKGDIPEGYSVSREKKERFSLILESASTNQTSMYLCASSSLGQQKDTEAFFGQGTRLTVV.

J is TRBJ1-1 and V is TRBV25-1; weak D call: TRBD1 (6 bases). The CDR3 runs 17 residues. V lost 3 bases and J 1 base, leaving 18 bases between the germline ends. CDR1 is MGHDK, CDR2 SYGVNS, per germline. For the CDR3, the DNA is TGTGCCAGCAGTGACAAGGGGGGCCTAACCCCGAACACTGAAGCTTTCTTT. Encoded protein: CASSDKGGLTPNTEAFF.

V gene TRBV15 combines with J gene TRBJ1-1; no definite D call. Trimming removed 6 bases at V and 4 bases at J, with 15 bases between. Germline V CDR1 and CDR2: LNHNV, YYDKDF (reference sequence). The CDR3 runs to 14 residues. The CDR3 DNA reads as TGTGCCACCAGTCCAAAAGGGTGGGGCACTGAAGCTTTCTTT. Translation gives CATSPKGWGTEAFF.

The chain is built from TRBV2 and TRBJ1-5, with TRBD1 as a possible D gene (6 bases). V lost 4 bases, J lost 6 bases, and 10 bases lay in between. Germline assignment: CDR1 SNHLY and CDR2 FYNNEI. This CDR3 contains 13 residues. CDR3 sequence reads: CASSVRGPQPQHF. The CDR3 bases are TGTGCCAGCAGTGTCCGGGGGCCTCAGCCCCAGCATTTT.

DNA for the CDR3: TGTGCCAGCAGCGTAGGACTAGCGGGGGGAGACAATGAGCAGTTCTTC. Translation: CASSVGLAGGDNEQFF. The V call is TRBV9, the J call TRBJ2-1; 13 bases are shared with TRBD2. The J segment lost 5 bases and the V segment lost 0 bases, leaving 2 bases of the junction unmatched. In germline, CDR1 is SGDLS, CDR2 YYNGEE. The CDR3 is 16 residues long. The whole variable domain, filled in from reference TRBV9 and TRBJ2-1, reads DSGVTQTPKHLITATGQRVTLRCSPRSGDLSVYWYQQSLDQGLQFLIQYYNGEERAKGNILERFSAQQFPDLHSELNLSSLELGDSALYFCASSVGLAGGDNEQFFGPGTRLTVL.

CDR3 sequence reads: CASGFSGSSYEQYF. In nucleotides, the CDR3 is TGTGCTAGTGGTTTTTCCGGAAGCTCCTACGAGCAGTACTTC. The rearrangement links TRBV12-5 to TRBJ2-7; D uncertain. Deletions cut 3 bases from V and 0 bases from J, with 9 bases between. CDR1 LGHNT and CDR2 FRNRAP come from the germline V gene. The CDR3 consists of 14 residues.

The chain carries TRBV9 and TRBJ1-1; 8 nucleotides align to TRBD1. Germline V lookup: CDR1 SGDLS, CDR2 YYNGEE. There are 12 residues in the CDR3. V shed 5 bases and J 12 bases; nucleotides not matched to a gene: 9. Written as DNA, the CDR3 is TGTGCCAGCAGACCGGGGGGACAGGTACCTTTCTTT. Protein sequence: CASRPGGQVPFF.

This chain links TRBV2 with TRBJ2-7; TRBD2 agrees at 9 bases. In germline, CDR1 is SNHLY, CDR2 FYNNEI. The CDR3 extends over 14 amino acids. The V gene end was trimmed by 6 bases and the J gene end by 3 bases; junction bases not matched to a gene: 6. The CDR3 DNA reads TGTGCCAGCAGGCGACTAGCGGCATACTACGAGCAGTACTTC. It yields the protein CASRRLAAYYEQYF.

The chain couples TRBV20-1 to TRBJ1-2, with D tentatively TRBD1 (6 bases). The length of the CDR3 is 16 residues. From germline, CDR1 is DFQATT and CDR2 SNEGSKA (reference sequence). Trimming took off 5 bases at V and 0 bases at J, with 19 bases between the two ends. In DNA form, the CDR3 reads TGCAGTGCTCTCCCCTTGACAGGCCAAGCTAACTATGGCTACACCTTC. This encodes CSALPLTGQANYGYTF.

The J gene is TRBJ1-1, the V gene TRBV12-5, with TRBD1 as a possible D gene (5 bases). The CDR3 extends over 14 amino acids. Germline V gene lookup returns CDR1 LGHNT and CDR2 FRNRAP. V shed 6 bases and J shed 11 bases, with 22 bases lying between them. The CDR3 nucleotides read TGTGCTAGTGGCCCCCCCCCATTAGAGGGGCAGGCTTTCTTT. As protein: CASGPPPLEGQAFF.

The chain couples TRBV4-3 to TRBJ1-4; D gene uncertain. This CDR3 contains 13 residues. V lost 5 bases, J lost 7 bases, and 11 bases lay in between. The germline gives CDR1 LGHNA, CDR2 YSLEER. CDR3 sequence (DNA): TGCGCCAGCAGCACTCGACCGGGTGAAAAACTGTTTTTT. Amino acids: CASSTRPGEKLFF.

The genes are TRBV4-2 and TRBJ1-2; no firm D call. Germline loops: CDR1 LGHNA, CDR2 YNFKEQ. The V end was cut by 0 bases, the J end by 4 bases, with 12 bases between. This CDR3 has 15 amino acids. The CDR3 region is CASSQDGGAVYGYTF. CDR3 nucleotide sequence: TGTGCCAGCAGCCAAGATGGTGGTGCCGTCTATGGCTACACCTTC.